This is a list of T cell receptor beta chains from one sample in a study of blood T cell repertoires in COVID-19. TCRdb keeps only in-frame clones here, not all; method: immunoSEQ multiplex PCR. The sample contains roughly 220,000 clones, 84% of which appear only once. The material sequenced was PBMCs or T cells enriched from blood (not recorded which). The origin of the receptors is a middle-aged woman who had recovered from COVID-19. CDR3s include the opening cysteine and the closing phenylalanine or tryptophan. The order of the fields is J gene, D gene, clone size, V gene, CDR3 protein, CDR3 DNA. D genes are given only for firm matches. Rows give clone size only sometimes, using once, few, many, or a class for an expanded clone.

TRBJ2-1 TRBD2 few TRBV28 CASSSQGLAKNEQFF TGTGCCAGCAGTTCGCAGGGACTAGCAAAAAATGAGCAGTTCTTC
TRBJ2-5 TRBD2 NA TRBV9 CASTLGLAGSETQYF TGTGCCAGCACGCTGGGACTAGCGGGATCAGAGACCCAGTACTTC
TRBJ1-2 NA NA TRBV28 CASSLGRDGGYTF TGTGCCAGCAGTTTAGGGCGGGATGGCGGCTACACCTTC
TRBJ1-1 TRBD1 NA TRBV11-2 CASSTRQGVNTEAFF TGTGCCAGCAGCACGAGACAGGGTGTGAACACTGAAGCTTTCTTT
TRBJ2-2 NA NA TRBV19 CASSIGSANTGELFF TGTGCCAGTAGTATTGGGAGTGCTAACACCGGGGAGCTGTTTTTT
TRBJ1-4 NA NA TRBV27 CASSPTSTNEKLFF TGTGCCAGCAGCCCTACGAGCACTAATGAAAAACTGTTTTTT
TRBJ1-4 NA NA TRBV2 CATSRQGSEKLFF TGTGCCACAAGTCGGCAGGGAAGTGAAAAACTGTTTTTT
TRBJ1-5 NA NA TRBV30 CAWTEGGAINQPQHF TGTGCCTGGACCGAAGGGGGGGCAATAAATCAGCCCCAGCATTTT
TRBJ2-7 TRBD1 NA TRBV19 CASSYGDSDEQYF TGTGCCAGTAGTTACGGGGACAGTGACGAGCAGTACTTC
TRBJ1-1 NA NA TRBV5-1 CASSLDRVNTEAFF TGCGCCAGCAGCTTGGACAGGGTAAACACTGAAGCTTTCTTT
TRBJ1-2 TRBD1 NA TRBV28 CASSSTDRGYGYTF TGTGCCAGCAGTTCGACCGACAGGGGCTATGGCTACACCTTC
TRBJ2-2 NA NA TRBV24-1 CATTNTLTGELFF TGTGCCACCACAAACACCCTGACCGGGGAGCTGTTTTTT
TRBJ2-1 NA NA TRBV6-2/TRBV6-3 CASSPGVSISEQFF TGTGCCAGCAGTCCGGGGGTTTCAATTTCTGAGCAGTTCTTC
TRBJ1-2 NA once TRBV4-3 CASSQDLRQRNYGYTF TGCGCCAGCAGCCAAGATCTAAGACAGAGAAACTATGGCTACACCTTC
TRBJ2-3 TRBD2 NA TRBV5-1 CASSLSSGSTDTQYF TGCGCCAGCAGCTTGTCTAGCGGGAGCACAGATACGCAGTATTTT
TRBJ2-1 TRBD2 NA TRBV7-8 CASSTLAGGDEQFF TGTGCCAGCAGCACTTTAGCGGGAGGGGATGAGCAGTTCTTC
TRBJ2-6 NA few TRBV2 CASSPDSPGANVLTF TGTGCCAGCAGCCCAGATTCACCTGGGGCCAACGTCCTGACTTTC
TRBJ1-2 NA NA TRBV28 CASSPRHEINYGYTF TGTGCCAGCAGTCCCAGACACGAAATTAACTATGGCTACACCTTC
TRBJ2-5 NA NA TRBV3-1/TRBV3-2 CASAQGDFRAQETQYF TGTGCCAGCGCCCAAGGGGACTTCCGAGCACAAGAGACCCAGTACTTC
TRBJ2-1 NA NA TRBV13 CASSPRERLGNEQFF TGTGCCAGCAGCCCCAGAGAGCGTCTAGGCAATGAGCAGTTCTTC
TRBJ2-3 NA once TRBV21-1 CASSKTNNTDTQYF TGTGCCAGCAGCAAAACTAACAACACAGATACGCAGTATTTT
TRBJ2-5 NA NA TRBV10-3 CAISESEKEETQYF TGTGCCATCAGTGAGTCTGAGAAGGAGGAGACCCAGTACTTC